These 10 T cell receptor beta chains were sequenced from one sample in a study of T cells in Graves' hyperthyroidism and ophthalmopathy. Regions amplified from RNA transcripts were the TCR beta CDR3 regions. When the TCR CDR3 underwent first-round RT-PCR, the HTBI primer set was used. TCRdb re-called the multiplex PCR reads with MiXCR, one entry per CDR3 protein. The sample yields about 480,000 distinct CDR3 sequences, approximately 25% seen once. The sequenced sample consisted of blood. Every receptor here comes from a woman in her twenties or thirties with Graves' ophthalmopathy.

There are a few counts of this clonotype. V is TRBV20-1 and J is TRBJ1-3; the match to TRBD1 covers 8 bases. After removal of 8 bases from V and 2 bases from J, the junction contained 2 bases not matched to a gene. Germline V CDR1 and CDR2: DFQATT, SNEGSKA (reference sequence). The CDR3 sequence is 12 residues long. CDR3 loop: CSTQGAGNTIYF. The CDR3 nucleotides read TGCAGTACACAGGGGGCTGGAAACACCATATATTTT.

This clonotype was seen only a few times. The gene calls are TRBV2 and TRBJ1-2, with D possibly TRBD1 on 5 matching bases. V was trimmed by 2 bases and J by 0 bases, leaving 10 bases between them. The CDR3 runs to 15 residues. CDR1 SNHLY and CDR2 FYNNEI come from the germline V gene. The CDR3: CASSESGTPNYGYTF. DNA of the CDR3: TGTGCCAGCAGTGAATCCGGGACCCCTAACTATGGCTACACCTTC.

This clonotype was found once. The chain has TRBV6-1 and TRBJ1-5; D is possibly TRBD1 (6 bases). In germline, CDR1 is MNHNS, CDR2 SASEGT. V gave up 7 bases and J gave up 6 bases, with 13 bases separating them. CDR3 length equals 13 residues. The CDR3 DNA sequence: TGTGCCAGCACTACAGGGTTTTTTCAGCCCCAGCATTTT. Its protein product is CASTTGFFQPQHF.

This clonotype was detected ten times or more. The J gene is TRBJ2-2, the V gene TRBV19, with 7 bases fitting TRBD1. The CDR3 runs to 15 residues. With V trimmed by 6 bases and J by 5 bases, 9 bases remained unmatched. Germline lookup yields CDR1 LNHDA and CDR2 SQIVND (reference sequence). The CDR3 reads CASSTRQGSTGELFF. CDR3 nucleotides: TGTGCCAGTAGCACAAGACAGGGAAGTACCGGGGAGCTGTTTTTT.

This clonotype was seen ten or more times. This chain links TRBV7-2 with TRBJ1-2; maybe TRBD1 (6 bases). Germline values: CDR1 SGHTA, CDR2 FQGNSA. CDR3 length: 13 residues. Trimming stripped 0 bases from V and 7 bases from J, with 9 bases between. CDR3 in DNA: TGTGCCAGCAGCTTAGCGTTGGACAGTGGCTACACCTTC. Protein sequence: CASSLALDSGYTF.

The chain is built from TRBV28 and TRBJ1-2, with 7 bases that match TRBD1. CDR3 length equals 14 residues. Germline V gene sequence: CDR1 MDHEN, CDR2 SYDVKM. The J segment lost 9 bases and the V segment lost 5 bases, leaving 12 bases of the junction unmatched. CDR3 sequence (DNA): TGTGCCAGCAGTACGAACTCAGGGGGTTCTCGCTACACCTTC. It yields the protein CASSTNSGGSRYTF.

The CDR3 region is CASSLTGDNSPLHF. CDR3 in DNA: TGTGCCAGCAGCTTGACAGGGGATAATTCACCCCTCCACTTT. V and J are TRBV27 and TRBJ1-6; 8 nucleotides agree with TRBD1. CDR1 is MNHEY and CDR2 is SMNVEV in the germline V gene (reference sequence). Trimming cost V 6 bases and J 5 bases; bases outside gene matches: 3. The CDR3 length is 14 residues.

The V gene is TRBV24-1, the J gene TRBJ2-2; D unresolved. This CDR3 region has 12 residues. The germline CDR1 and CDR2 sequences are KGHDR and SFDVKD. V was pared by 9 bases and J by 5 bases, with 9 bases between. CDR3 protein: CATRPGTGELFF. DNA for the CDR3: TGTGCCACCCGCCCCGGTACCGGGGAGCTGTTTTTT.

The chain links TRBV6-2 or TRBV6-3 to TRBJ1-5; 7 nucleotides line up with TRBD1. Germline V gene data show CDR1 as MNHEY and CDR2 as SVGEGT. Trimming at V came to 6 bases and at J to 3 bases, leaving 5 bases not matched to a gene. The length of the CDR3 is 14 residues. CDR3 amino acids: CASRPTGDNQPQHF. CDR3 in DNA: TGTGCCAGCAGGCCAACAGGGGACAATCAGCCCCAGCATTTT.

The sample holds many counts of this clonotype. This chain's CDR3 is CASSFASHGGYTF. CDR3 bases: TGTGCCAGCAGTTTTGCGAGCCATGGGGGCTACACCTTC. The chain carries TRBV12-3 or TRBV12-4 and TRBJ1-2; D remains unclear. The CDR3 contains 13 residues. Trimming took 3 bases from V and 8 from J, leaving 13 bases between them.